These T cell receptor beta chains were read from a single sample in a study of T cell responses to AZD1222 COVID-19 vaccine. Clones were sequenced by immunoSEQ multiplex PCR, and TCRdb holds only the in-frame ones, with some missing. The sample holds approximately 81,000 clones, 75% to 95% seen once. The sample was peripheral blood, taken on day 0 of MenACWY control vaccination. Source of these receptors: an adult in good health. CDR3s include the opening cysteine and the closing phenylalanine or tryptophan. A D gene is named only where the DNA matches it firmly. Clone size, where shown, is once, few, many, or a class for clones that have expanded.

TRBV27	NA	TRBJ2-7	NA	TGTGCCAGCAGTTTATTGGGCGACGAGCAGTACTTC	CASSLLGDEQYF
TRBV7-9	NA	TRBJ2-5	NA	TGTGCCAGCAGCTTCTGGTCTAACGTGGAGACCCAGTACTTC	CASSFWSNVETQYF
TRBV20-1	NA	TRBJ2-1	NA	TGCAGTGCTAGTAGGTTGAGGGCGACAAATGAGCAGTTCTTC	CSASRLRATNEQFF
TRBV3-1/TRBV3-2	TRBD1	TRBJ1-2	NA	TGTGCCAGCAGCGGGGACAGGAGCCCAGGCTACACCTTC	CASSGDRSPGYTF
TRBV5-5	NA	TRBJ1-1	NA	TGTGCCAGCAGCTTGGTCGTCTCGGAAGCTTTCTTT	CASSLVVSEAFF
TRBV7-8	NA	TRBJ1-6	few	TGTGCCAGCAGCTTAGCATCCGGGACGGCTAATAATTCACCCCTCCACTTT	CASSLASGTANNSPLHF
TRBV4-1	NA	TRBJ2-1	NA	TGCGCCAGCAGCCAAGCTCAGGGCCCTTTTAGCTCCTACAATGAGCAGTTCTTC	CASSQAQGPFSSYNEQFF
TRBV29-1	TRBD2	TRBJ2-1	NA	TGCAGCGTTGCGGGACTAAGCGGGAATCAGGGCGCCGATGAGCAGTTCTTC	CSVAGLSGNQGADEQFF
TRBV24-1	NA	TRBJ2-1	NA	TGTGCCACCAGTCCGGGTGGAGGCAATGAGCAGTTCTTC	CATSPGGGNEQFF
TRBV4-3	TRBD2	TRBJ2-5	NA	TGCGCCAGCAGCCAACATCCGGGACTAGCGAGGGAGACCCAGTACTTC	CASSQHPGLARETQYF
TRBV5-1	NA	TRBJ2-3	NA	TGCGCCAGCAGCCGCTGGACTGGTTCTAGCACAGATACGCAGTATTTT	CASSRWTGSSTDTQYF
TRBV11-2	NA	TRBJ2-3	NA	TGTGCCAGCAAAGTGGGAGCGGCCACAGATACGCAGTATTTT	CASKVGAATDTQYF
TRBV14	NA	TRBJ1-1	NA	TGTGCCAGCAGCCACAAGGCCAACTTCTACACTGAAGCTTTCTTT	CASSHKANFYTEAFF
TRBV5-1	NA	TRBJ1-2	few	TGCGCCAGCAGCTTGGTATGGCAGGGTGGTGGCTACACCTTC	CASSLVWQGGGYTF
TRBV25-1	NA	TRBJ1-1	NA	TGTGCCAGCAGTGAATCCGGCAGGACTGAAGCTTTCTTT	CASSESGRTEAFF
TRBV29-1	NA	TRBJ2-5	NA	TGCAGCGTTGAATTACCCCAGGGGAAGCAAGAGACCCAGTACTTC	CSVELPQGKQETQYF
TRBV4-3	TRBD1	TRBJ1-5	NA	TGCGCCAGCAGCCAGGACAGGGGGCGACAGCCCCAGCATTTT	CASSQDRGRQPQHF
TRBV6-6	NA	TRBJ1-1	NA	TGTGCCAGCAGTCGAGGCGGTCGATGGGGGAACACTGAAGCTTTCTTT	CASSRGGRWGNTEAFF
TRBV2	NA	TRBJ2-1	NA	TGTGCCACTCCAGGGACGGGAAGCTCCTACAATGAGCAGTTCTTC	CATPGTGSSYNEQFF
TRBV6-4	NA	TRBJ2-2	NA	TGTGCCAGCAGTGACACTTTCGGCGGGGAGCTGTTTTTT	CASSDTFGGELFF
TRBV12-3/TRBV12-4	NA	TRBJ2-7	few	TGTGCCAGCAGGGGGTCATATGTAGAGCAGTACTTC	CASRGSYVEQYF
TRBV19	TRBD2	TRBJ2-1	NA	TGTGCCAGTACCGAAGGACTAGCGAACAATGAGCAGTTCTTC	CASTEGLANNEQFF
TRBV5-6	NA	TRBJ1-1	NA	TGTGCCAGCAGCTTGGCCGTCTCTGAAGCTTTCTTT	CASSLAVSEAFF
TRBV12-3/TRBV12-4	NA	TRBJ2-3	NA	TGTGCCAGCAGTAATACAGGGGATACGCAGTATTTT	CASSNTGDTQYF
TRBV28	TRBD1	TRBJ1-1	NA	TGTGCCAGCAGTTTCTCAACAGGGGTCAACCGATTCCGGAACACTGAAGCTTTCTTT	CASSFSTGVNRFRNTEAFF
TRBV28	TRBD2	TRBJ2-7	NA	TGTGCCAGCAGCTATAGCGGGAGGAACTACGAGCAGTACTTC	CASSYSGRNYEQYF
TRBV19	NA	TRBJ1-1	NA	TGTGCCAGTAGTGGGGATGGGGACACTGAAGCTTTCTTT	CASSGDGDTEAFF
TRBV5-1	NA	TRBJ2-2	NA	TGCGCCAGCAGCCTATGGACGGATACCGGCGAGCTGTTTTTT	CASSLWTDTGELFF
TRBV10-1	NA	TRBJ1-1	NA	TGCGCCAGCAGTGGGCCCGGGGCGTCTGAAGCTTTCTTT	CASSGPGASEAFF
TRBV6-5	NA	TRBJ1-5	NA	TGTGCCAGCAGCCTTGGGGGAGAAGAGCCCCAGCATTTT	CASSLGGEEPQHF
TRBV6-5	NA	TRBJ1-5	NA	TGTGCCACCCGGGGAACAGCAACAGATCAGCCCCAGCATTTT	CATRGTATDQPQHF
TRBV24-1	NA	TRBJ2-7	NA	TGTGCCACCAGTGATCCGACGGGGGAGCAGTACTTC	CATSDPTGEQYF
TRBV14	NA	TRBJ1-1	once	TGTGCCAGCACCGGGGGAGGGACTGAAGCTTTCTTT	CASTGGGTEAFF
TRBV28	NA	TRBJ2-7	NA	TGTGCCAGCAGTCCTCGTAGGGACAACTACGAGCAGTACTTC	CASSPRRDNYEQYF
TRBV5-4	NA	TRBJ1-1	NA	TGTGCCAGCAGCTTGGTAGGGGTTATGAACACTGAAGCTTTCTTT	CASSLVGVMNTEAFF
TRBV18	NA	TRBJ2-1	few	TGTGCCAGCTCACCGGGGAATGAGCAGTTCTTC	CASSPGNEQFF
TRBV12-5	NA	TRBJ1-1	few	TGTGCTAGTGGTCCGGGCGGCCGCCAGGCTTTCTTT	CASGPGGRQAFF
TRBV19	NA	TRBJ2-1	NA	TGTGCCAGCCGGGACTCCCAAAGGAGTGAGCAGTTCTTC	CASRDSQRSEQFF
TRBV7-2	NA	TRBJ2-5	NA	TGTGCCAGCAGTCCCAGGGGCGATCCCCAAGAGACCCAGTACTTC	CASSPRGDPQETQYF
TRBV6-5	NA	TRBJ1-5	NA	TGTGCCAGCAGTTACTCCTCCGGGGGCGGTCAGCCCCAGCATTTT	CASSYSSGGGQPQHF
TRBV18	TRBD1	TRBJ2-7	NA	TGTGCCAGCTCGCCAGGACAGGTCGCACACGAGCAGTACTTC	CASSPGQVAHEQYF
TRBV29-1	NA	TRBJ1-5	NA	TGCAGCGTTGTTTCGTCGTACAATCAGCCCCAGCATTTT	CSVVSSYNQPQHF
TRBV5-1	NA	TRBJ1-1	NA	TGCGCCAGCGGGCCCGGGCGGCCGCCAGTGAACACTGAAGCTTTCTTT	CASGPGRPPVNTEAFF
TRBV19	TRBD2	TRBJ2-7	once	TGTGCCAGTAGTATAGCGGCGGGAGGCTCTTACGAGCAGTACTTC	CASSIAAGGSYEQYF
TRBV27	NA	TRBJ1-2	NA	TGTGCCAGCAGTGGCCCATCGGGCCAGAGACATGGCTACACCTTC	CASSGPSGQRHGYTF
TRBV9	NA	TRBJ2-1	NA	TGTGCCAGCGACGAGGGGAGCTCCTACAATGAGCAGTTCTTC	CASDEGSSYNEQFF
TRBV4-3	TRBD2	TRBJ2-5	NA	TGCGCCAGCAGCCCCTTGGCGGGAGGAGAGGGGACCCAGTACTTC	CASSPLAGGEGTQYF
TRBV19	TRBD2	TRBJ2-2	NA	TGTGCCAGTAGTCGACTAGCGGGGGACACCGGGGAGCTGTTTTTT	CASSRLAGDTGELFF
TRBV5-6	NA	TRBJ1-4	NA	TGTGCCAGCAGCGTGGCTTCCCGTGAAAAACTGTTTTTT	CASSVASREKLFF
TRBV27	NA	TRBJ2-7	NA	TGTGCCAGCAGTCTACCGAGCGACGAGCAGTACTTC	CASSLPSDEQYF
TRBV5-4	TRBD2	TRBJ2-7	NA	TGTGCCAGCAGCTTGGAGGCTAGCGGGTTGTCTTCCTACGAGCAGTACTTC	CASSLEASGLSSYEQYF
TRBV5-1	NA	TRBJ1-1	NA	TGCGCCAGCAGCTTGGAGGCTGGAGGGACTGAAGCTTTCTTT	CASSLEAGGTEAFF
TRBV27	NA	TRBJ1-1	once	TGTGCCAGCAGCTATAAACAAGGCGGGGGGTTGAACACTGAAGCTTTCTTT	CASSYKQGGGLNTEAFF
TRBV30	NA	TRBJ1-5	NA	TGTGCCCTCGACCCGGGACTAGGGCGGCCCCAGCATTTT	CALDPGLGRPQHF
TRBV27	NA	TRBJ1-2	NA	TGTGCCAGCAGTTTACAGGCTAACTATGGCTACACCTTC	CASSLQANYGYTF